A selection of T cell receptor beta chains follows, all from one sample in a study of TIL therapy for anti-PD-1-resistant metastatic lung cancer. Clones were read by immunoSEQ multiplex PCR, and TCRdb kept only the in-frame ones, dropping some. The repertoire includes 10,000 or so clones, approximately 60% of them detected once, and approximately 13% sits in the top ten. The sequencing used tumor tissue, collected at baseline. All receptors derive from a person aged 25-79 years with non-small cell lung cancer. The CDR3 runs from the conserved cysteine through the conserved F or W. Each record gives: J gene, D gene, V gene, clone size, CDR3 DNA, CDR3 protein. A D gene is named only where the DNA matches it firmly. Size is stated for part of the rows, as once, few or many counts, or as a class when the clone is expanded.

J: TRBJ1-2
D: -
V: TRBV11-2
size: -
DNA: TGTGCCAGCAGCTCAAGCTCAGGGTCTGGCTACACCTTC
CDR3: CASSSSSGSGYTF

J: TRBJ2-1
D: TRBD2
V: TRBV11-1
size: -
DNA: TGTGCCAGCAGCTTGGGACTAGCGGCCTACAATGAGCAGTTCTTC
CDR3: CASSLGLAAYNEQFF

J: TRBJ1-5
D: -
V: TRBV19
size: -
DNA: TGTGCCAGTAGTGGCACTCCAGGGCAGCCCCAGCATTTT
CDR3: CASSGTPGQPQHF

J: TRBJ1-5
D: -
V: TRBV5-6
size: -
DNA: TGTGCCAGCAGCTTGGCAGGGATTGATCAGCCCCAGCATTTT
CDR3: CASSLAGIDQPQHF

J: TRBJ1-5
D: -
V: TRBV10-3
size: -
DNA: TGTGCCATCAGTGAGCCGGGCCTTAATCAGCCCCAGCATTTT
CDR3: CAISEPGLNQPQHF

J: TRBJ1-2
D: -
V: TRBV28
size: -
DNA: TGTGCCAGCAGCCTGACCGCAGTCTATGGCTACACCTTC
CDR3: CASSLTAVYGYTF

J: TRBJ2-7
D: -
V: TRBV7-8
size: few
DNA: TGTGCCAGCAGCCGCTCGGGGCGTAAAGGAGAGCAGTACTTC
CDR3: CASSRSGRKGEQYF

J: TRBJ2-7
D: -
V: TRBV27
size: few
DNA: TGTGCCAGCAGTTTGGAGGGGGGAATATTCTACGAGCAGTACTTC
CDR3: CASSLEGGIFYEQYF

J: TRBJ2-3
D: TRBD2
V: TRBV10-3
size: -
DNA: TGTGCCATCAGCGCCGGAGGTGGCGGGGGGGCAACAGATACGCAGTATTTT
CDR3: CAISAGGGGGATDTQYF

J: TRBJ2-5
D: -
V: TRBV13
size: -
DNA: TGTGCCAGCAGCTTAGACCAAGAGACCCAGTACTTC
CDR3: CASSLDQETQYF

J: TRBJ1-1
D: -
V: TRBV4-2
size: -
DNA: TGTGCCAGCAGCCAAGATGTCCAGGGCACTGAAGCTTTCTTT
CDR3: CASSQDVQGTEAFF

J: TRBJ1-6
D: -
V: TRBV7-8
size: few
DNA: TGTGCCAGCAGCTTAAGTGAGGTTAATTCACCCCTCCACTTT
CDR3: CASSLSEVNSPLHF

J: TRBJ2-7
D: -
V: TRBV5-1
size: few
DNA: TGCGCCAGCGCCCGGGACGGTACCTACGAGCAGTACTTC
CDR3: CASARDGTYEQYF

J: TRBJ2-7
D: -
V: TRBV10-3
size: -
DNA: TGTGCCGCCACGGCGGGAAAGTTAGGCTACGAGCAGTACTTC
CDR3: CAATAGKLGYEQYF

J: TRBJ2-3
D: -
V: TRBV11-3
size: -
DNA: TGTGCCAGCAGTACCCGCACAGATACGCAGTATTTT
CDR3: CASSTRTDTQYF

J: TRBJ1-1
D: -
V: TRBV6-1
size: -
DNA: TGTGCCAGCAGTTTCCGCAGGAGAAGGAACACTGAAGCTTTCTTT
CDR3: CASSFRRRRNTEAFF

J: TRBJ1-3
D: -
V: TRBV18
size: -
DNA: TGTGCCAGCTTACCACTCAAGGGCAGCTTGGCTGGAAACACCATATATTTT
CDR3: CASLPLKGSLAGNTIYF

J: TRBJ2-1
D: -
V: TRBV25-1
size: few
DNA: TGTGCCAGCAGTGAACTCCCAGGGGCCCACAATGAGCAGTTCTTC
CDR3: CASSELPGAHNEQFF

J: TRBJ2-7
D: -
V: TRBV7-3
size: large
DNA: TGTGCCAGCAGCTTAGGGCTAGCCGGGGAGCAGTACTTC
CDR3: CASSLGLAGEQYF

J: TRBJ2-3
D: TRBD2
V: TRBV2
size: -
DNA: TGTGCCAGCAGGTGGGCGGGGGGTTACGCAGATACGCAGTATTTT
CDR3: CASRWAGGYADTQYF

J: TRBJ1-5
D: -
V: TRBV25-1
size: -
DNA: TGTGCCAGCAGTGAATTGGACAGCAATCAGCCCCAGCATTTT
CDR3: CASSELDSNQPQHF

J: TRBJ1-6
D: -
V: TRBV6-1
size: -
DNA: TGTGCCAGCAGTTCCGGGCCCCAGGGTTCACCCCTCCACTTT
CDR3: CASSSGPQGSPLHF

J: TRBJ2-7
D: -
V: TRBV5-5
size: -
DNA: TGTGCCAGCAGCTTGACGAGCGAAAGCTCCTACGAGCAGTACTTC
CDR3: CASSLTSESSYEQYF

J: TRBJ1-5
D: -
V: TRBV30
size: -
DNA: TGTGCCTGGAGGGGGACCGGGGGCAATCAGCCCCAGCATTTT
CDR3: CAWRGTGGNQPQHF

J: TRBJ1-2
D: -
V: TRBV2
size: -
DNA: TGTGCCAGCAGTCTTGACCTTTGGGGGACCACGGGCTACACCTTC
CDR3: CASSLDLWGTTGYTF

J: TRBJ2-7
D: -
V: TRBV11-3
size: -
DNA: TGTGCCAGCAGCGCCCACTCTGACTCCTACGAGCAGTACTTC
CDR3: CASSAHSDSYEQYF

J: TRBJ1-2
D: -
V: TRBV11-2
size: few
DNA: TGTGCCAGCAGCGCCATTGATAACTTCTATGGCTACACCTTC
CDR3: CASSAIDNFYGYTF

J: TRBJ2-5
D: -
V: TRBV5-4
size: once
DNA: TGTGCCAGCAGCTTGGTTCAGTTTCCCGAGACCCAGTACTTC
CDR3: CASSLVQFPETQYF

J: TRBJ1-1
D: -
V: TRBV10-3
size: -
DNA: TGTGCCATCAGCAACCCAAAAGGGGGGACGAACACTGAAGCTTTCTTT
CDR3: CAISNPKGGTNTEAFF

J: TRBJ1-4
D: -
V: TRBV7-2
size: -
DNA: TGTGCCAGCAGCTTAGGTTTGGCAGGGGATGAAAAACTGTTTTTT
CDR3: CASSLGLAGDEKLFF

J: TRBJ1-1
D: -
V: TRBV6-6
size: few
DNA: TGTGCCAGCATAGTCAGGGAGTCCCTCACTGAAGCTTTCTTT
CDR3: CASIVRESLTEAFF

J: TRBJ2-1
D: -
V: TRBV11-2
size: few
DNA: TGTGCCAGCGGGCAGGGGACCTACAATGAGCAGTTCTTC
CDR3: CASGQGTYNEQFF

J: TRBJ2-5
D: TRBD2
V: TRBV7-8
size: medium-sized
DNA: TGTGCCAGCAGCTTACGGCTAGCGGAAGAGACCCAGTACTTC
CDR3: CASSLRLAEETQYF

J: TRBJ2-1
D: TRBD2
V: TRBV5-4
size: few
DNA: TGTGCCAGCAGCTCTAGGACTAGCGGGAGGGGCAATGAGCAGTTCTTC
CDR3: CASSSRTSGRGNEQFF

J: TRBJ2-5
D: -
V: TRBV6-1
size: -
DNA: TGTGCCATTTCACGAGGGGATCTCGGGGAGACCCAGTACTTC
CDR3: CAISRGDLGETQYF

J: TRBJ1-5
D: -
V: TRBV27
size: -
DNA: TGTGCCAGCAGTTTAATGGCCGAGGAGCCCCAGCATTTT
CDR3: CASSLMAEEPQHF

J: TRBJ2-7
D: -
V: TRBV5-1
size: few
DNA: TGTGCCAGCAGCTTGGGACGAGAGCAGTACTTC
CDR3: CASSLGREQYF

J: TRBJ1-2
D: TRBD1
V: TRBV2
size: -
DNA: TGTGCCAGCAGTTCTTCTGGCCGGACAGGGGCGACTTATGGCTACACCTTC
CDR3: CASSSSGRTGATYGYTF

J: TRBJ1-5
D: TRBD1
V: TRBV6-5
size: -
DNA: TGTGCCAGCAAGGCCCAGGGGGCTAGTAATCAGCCCCAGCATTTT
CDR3: CASKAQGASNQPQHF

J: TRBJ1-2
D: -
V: TRBV5-3
size: -
DNA: TGTGCCAGCACCCACCTTTTGGGCAGGAACTATGGCTACACCTTC
CDR3: CASTHLLGRNYGYTF

J: TRBJ2-2
D: -
V: TRBV6-1
size: -
DNA: TGTGCCAGCAGAACCGGGTTCCCCACCGGGGAGCTGTTTTTT
CDR3: CASRTGFPTGELFF

J: TRBJ2-2
D: TRBD2
V: TRBV29-1
size: -
DNA: TGCAGCGTCCTAATGCTAGCGGGGGGGATGAACACCGGGGAGCTGTTTTTT
CDR3: CSVLMLAGGMNTGELFF

J: TRBJ1-2
D: -
V: TRBV6-6
size: -
DNA: TGTGCCAGCGCCGCCCGGCGGTCCTACTATGGCTACACCTTC
CDR3: CASAARRSYYGYTF

J: TRBJ2-7
D: TRBD2
V: TRBV19
size: -
DNA: TGTGCCAGCCGACTAGCGGGGGGCCTAAACGGGGCCTACGAGCAGTACTTC
CDR3: CASRLAGGLNGAYEQYF

J: TRBJ2-7
D: -
V: TRBV6-5
size: -
DNA: TGTGCCAGCAGTTACTACCAGGGAGTGGGTGAGCAGTACTTC
CDR3: CASSYYQGVGEQYF

J: TRBJ1-1
D: -
V: TRBV18
size: -
DNA: TGTGCCAGCTCACCACAAGAGAGGGCTGAAGCTTTCTTT
CDR3: CASSPQERAEAFF

J: TRBJ1-2
D: TRBD1
V: TRBV7-3
size: -
DNA: TGTGCCAGCAGCTTAACCCCGGGACAGATACATGGCTACACCTTC
CDR3: CASSLTPGQIHGYTF

J: TRBJ2-3
D: -
V: TRBV7-3
size: -
DNA: TGTGCCAGCAGCATATCTAGCACAGATACGCAGTATTTT
CDR3: CASSISSTDTQYF